This record concerns one T cell receptor beta chain sequence. Its antigen remains unknown. This record belongs to a study of CD8+ T cells in alopecia areata. Study-wide results and caveats: Because of a solitary nonresponder, the connection of baseline CD8+ expansion to response stays uncertain. Tofacitinib significantly reduced both scalp clonality and expanded CD8+ clones among the top 100.

V lost 3 bases to trimming and J lost 0 bases, with 8 bases between them. The CDR3 is 13 amino acids. Germline V gives CDR1 SQVTM, CDR2 ANQGSEA. Investigators isolated RNA and reverse transcribed it into cDNA to act as the sequencing template. Sequencing was performed with immunoSEQ multiplex PCR; in TCRdb, only in-frame clones are kept and a portion is missing. The table records 200,000 or so clones, roughly 60% of them present only once. Treatment meaning: oral pan-JAK inhibitor, 5-10 mg twice daily. This TCR was recovered from a human donor with alopecia areata. This sequence joins TRBV29-1 and TRBJ2-5; D not resolved. Source: CD4+ T cells sorted from blood, taken at week 24, from a patient treated with tofacitinib. The CDR3 sequence is CSVDAPYQETQYF. DNA for the CDR3: TGCAGCGTTGACGCGCCGTACCAAGAGACCCAGTACTTC.